Below are 24 T cell receptor beta chains sequenced from a single sample in a study of T-cell memory formation after mild COVID-19. MiXCR was run by TCRdb on the 5' RACE reads, yielding one entry per CDR3 protein. The sample consists of some 40,000 distinct CDR3 sequences, roughly 8% of them appearing once. Sequenced input: PBMCs or a T cell subset sorted from them (not recorded which). The receptors shown here come from a man aged 18 to 30 who had mild COVID-19 (a few samples of this study predate the infection). Cell type and time point are not known.

The V call is TRBV20-1, the J call TRBJ2-3; 13 bases are a match to TRBD2. Germline V CDR1 and CDR2: DFQATT, SNEGSKA (reference sequence). The CDR3 consists of 18 residues. J lost 2 bases, V lost 0 bases, and 8 bases had no gene match. This chain's CDR3 is CSARDSGGTSGITDTQYF. The CDR3 region has the DNA TGCAGTGCTAGAGATAGCGGAGGGACTAGCGGGATCACAGATACGCAGTATTTT.

This clonotype came up a few times. CDR3 region: CASSLRTARSTEAFF. In DNA, the CDR3 is TGTGCCAGCAGCCTACGGACCGCGCGGAGCACTGAAGCTTTCTTT. This chain links TRBV5-8 with TRBJ1-1; D remains ambiguous. Per germline, CDR1 SGHTS and CDR2 YDEGEE. The CDR3 has 15 amino acids. V shed 4 bases and J shed 4 bases, with 17 bases lying between them.

Within the sample, this clonotype is medium-sized. J is TRBJ2-1 and V is TRBV11-2, with 9 positions matching TRBD1. Germline V gene data show CDR1 as SGHAT and CDR2 as FQNNGV. The CDR3 contains 15 residues. The V and J ends lost 5 bases and 5 bases, in that order; junction bases with no gene match: 7. The CDR3 coding sequence is TGTGCCAGCAGCATACGGGACAGGGTCCACAATGAGCAGTTCTTC. Translated, it gives CASSIRDRVHNEQFF.

V and J are TRBV5-1 and TRBJ2-5, with TRBD1 identical over 9 bases. CDR1 is SGHRS and CDR2 is YFSETQ in the germline V gene. The CDR3 has 15 amino acids. The V gene end was trimmed by 4 bases and the J gene end by 1 base; junction bases not matched to a gene: 5. CDR3 sequence: CASSVQGAFQETQYF. The DNA of the CDR3 is TGCGCCAGCAGCGTACAGGGGGCGTTCCAAGAGACCCAGTACTTC. Looking up the rest from reference TRBV5-1 and TRBJ2-5 gives the full variable domain: KAGVTQTPRYLIKTRGQQVTLSCSPISGHRSVSWYQQTPGQGLQFLFEYFSETQRNKGNFPGRFSGRQFSNSRSEMNVSTLELGDSALYLCASSVQGAFQETQYFGPGTRLLVL.

The V call is TRBV12-3 or TRBV12-4, the J call TRBJ1-2; D is uncertain. Trimming pared 1 base from V and 7 bases from J, leaving 10 bases between. The CDR3 consists of 13 residues. This CDR3 reads CASSLDVGRGYTF. CDR3 DNA: TGTGCCAGCAGTTTAGACGTGGGTCGTGGCTACACCTTC.

For this clonotype: The junction does not match germline at one end; this may be a read error. The J gene is TRBJ2-7, the V gene TRBV4-1, with 9 bases fitting TRBD1. The CDR3 is 15 amino acids. Germline values: CDR1 MGHRA, CDR2 YSYEKL. The CDR3 coding sequence is TGCGCCAGCAGACAAGGGACAGGGAGTACCTACGAGCAGTACTTC. Its translation is CASRQGTGSTYEQYF.

This clonotype was picked up a small number of times. The rearrangement joins TRBV12-3 or TRBV12-4 to TRBJ1-1, with TRBD1 matching 10 bases. This CDR3 has 14 residues. The trim removed 8 bases at V and 3 bases at J, leaving 6 bases unmatched. The CDR3 DNA sequence: TGTGCCAGCTTAACGACAGGGGGCCACACTGAAGCTTTCTTT. As protein: CASLTTGGHTEAFF.

This clonotype was found a few times. The gene calls are TRBV28 and TRBJ2-4; 8 nucleotides match TRBD2. CDR1 and CDR2 (germline): MDHEN, SYDVKM. Losses at the gene ends were 3 bases for V and 0 bases for J; bases not matched to a gene: 4. This CDR3 has 16 residues. The chain's CDR3 is CASSLSLAGAKNIQYF. DNA for the CDR3: TGTGCCAGCAGTTTGAGCCTAGCGGGAGCCAAAAACATTCAGTACTTC.

This clonotype has at least ten counts. The chain recombines TRBV2 with TRBJ2-1; tentatively, D is TRBD2 (6 bases). V was clipped by 0 bases and J by 15 bases, with 18 bases between them. CDR3 length: 14 residues. Looked up from germline, CDR1 is SNHLY and CDR2 is FYNNEI. The CDR3 coding sequence is TGTGCCAGCAGTGAAGCGCGAGAGTTACTAGCCTGGTTCTTC. This codes for CASSEARELLAWFF.

The V gene is TRBV7-2, the J gene TRBJ2-1; weak D call: TRBD2 (5 bases). Germline values: CDR1 SGHTA, CDR2 FQGNSA. Trimming left V 5 bases short and J 9 bases short, with 11 bases between. The CDR3 covers 12 residues. As DNA, the CDR3 is TGTGCCAGCAGCCCCCCCGGGGTTGAGCAGTTCTTC. It specifies CASSPPGVEQFF.

This clonotype showed up many times. The CDR3 region has the DNA TGTGCCAGCAGTTCCCGCGGTCGGCCTAGCGGGGGGGGTACGCAGTATTTT. Amino acid sequence: CASSSRGRPSGGGTQYF. V is TRBV6-5 and J is TRBJ2-3; the match to TRBD2 covers 12 bases. This CDR3 is built from 17 residues. Looked up from germline, CDR1 is MNHEY and CDR2 is SVGAGI. The J segment lost 8 bases and the V segment lost 4 bases, leaving 13 bases of the junction unmatched.

Only a few counts were recorded for this clonotype. The chain couples TRBV3-2 to TRBJ1-5; TRBD1, the D gene given by the table, was not confirmed from the DNA. TRBV3-2 is termed a pseudogene. The length of the CDR3 is 15 residues. The DNA for the CDR3 is TGTGCCAGCAGCCGAGGGAAGGGGGGCAATCAGCCCCAGCATTTT. Its protein is CASSRGKGGNQPQHF.

This chain connects TRBV5-5 to TRBJ1-2; TRBD1 matches at 7 bases. V trimming: 4 bases; J trimming: 2 bases; junction bases outside the gene matches: 5. The germline CDR1 and CDR2 sequences are SGHKS and YYEKEE (reference sequence). The CDR3 has 14 amino acids. CDR3 region: CASSVGQTNYGYTF. The CDR3 nucleotides are TGTGCCAGCAGCGTGGGACAGACCAACTATGGCTACACCTTC.

This chain uses TRBV4-3 with TRBJ2-7, with 14 bases matching TRBD2. The germline V gene encodes CDR1 LGHNA and CDR2 YSLEER. CDR3 length: 18 amino acids. Germline trimming cut 2 bases from V and 6 bases from J; bases unmatched to any gene: 12. This CDR3 reads CASSQLQMTSGGAGEQYF. The CDR3 region has the DNA TGCGCCAGCAGCCAACTTCAGATGACTAGCGGGGGGGCAGGCGAGCAGTACTTC.

This clonotype turned up a few times. This chain connects TRBV6-2 or TRBV6-3 to TRBJ2-7; D gene unclear. V gave up 6 bases and J gave up 4 bases, with 25 bases separating them. Per the germline V gene, CDR1 is MNHEY and CDR2 is SVGEGT. The CDR3 runs 17 residues. This CDR3 reads CASSPPTEAPHTYEQYV. CDR3 sequence (DNA): TGTGCCAGCAGCCCCCCCACTGAAGCGCCCCATACTTACGAGCAGTACGTC.

This clonotype was counted many times. The rearrangement uses TRBV7-3 and TRBJ2-1, with 12 bases identical to TRBD2. The CDR3 runs to 17 residues. V gave up 2 bases and J gave up 9 bases; unmatched junction bases: 11. Germline lookup yields CDR1 SGHTA and CDR2 FQGTGA. The CDR3 DNA sequence: TGTGCCAGCAGCTTACATAGCGGACTAGCGGGGACGGGTGAGCAGTTCTTC. Its translation: CASSLHSGLAGTGEQFF.

This clonotype was observed many times. This chain connects TRBV3-1 to TRBJ2-7; possibly TRBD2 for D (6 bases). Germline V gene data show CDR1 as LGHDT and CDR2 as YNNKEL (reference sequence). V lost 4 bases and J 4 bases, leaving 11 bases between the germline ends. The CDR3 is made up of 13 amino acids. The CDR3 sequence is CASSLGGRYEQYF. CDR3 DNA sequence: TGTGCCAGCAGCCTTGGGGGGAGGTACGAGCAGTACTTC.

The rearrangement links TRBV5-6 to TRBJ2-3; D call uncertain. CDR3 length equals 14 residues. Germline values: CDR1 SGHDT, CDR2 YYEEEE. V shed 2 bases and J shed 1 base, with 8 bases lying between them. This CDR3 reads CASSFLQGTDTQYF. The DNA of the CDR3 is TGTGCCAGCAGCTTCCTTCAGGGCACAGATACGCAGTATTTT.

In DNA form, the CDR3 reads TGCAGTGTGGTGGGGGGGCGAGAGACCCAGTACTTC. Amino acid sequence: CSVVGGRETQYF. This chain links TRBV20-1 with TRBJ2-5, with a weak D call TRBD2 (7 bases). The CDR3 runs 12 residues. The germline V and J ends were trimmed by 7 bases and 4 bases, with 13 bases remaining between them. The germline gives CDR1 DFQATT, CDR2 SNEGSKA (reference sequence).

The chain recombines TRBV20-1 with TRBJ1-2; no reliable D call. The V gene's germline CDR1 is DFQATT and CDR2 SNEGSKA (reference sequence). Trimming took 0 bases from V and 5 from J, leaving 16 bases between them. The CDR3 covers 15 residues. The CDR3 sequence: CSARDLRGRGYGYTF. CDR3 nucleotides: TGCAGTGCTAGAGATCTGCGGGGAAGAGGGTATGGCTACACCTTC.

This clonotype was picked up a small number of times. The chain's CDR3 is CSASGTGSGTYNEQFF. In DNA form, the CDR3 reads TGCAGTGCTAGCGGGACAGGAAGTGGGACGTACAATGAGCAGTTCTTC. The chain uses TRBV20-1 and TRBJ2-1, with 8 bases identical to TRBD1. This CDR3 contains 16 residues. Germline CDR1 reads DFQATT; CDR2 reads SNEGSKA (reference sequence). J was trimmed by 4 bases and V by 3 bases; bases with no gene match: 11.

This clonotype was seen a few times. CDR3 coding DNA: TGTGCCAGCTCACAGGAACGACAGTATAGCAATCAGCCCCAGCATTTT. Translation: CASSQERQYSNQPQHF. V usage is TRBV18 and J usage is TRBJ1-5; D is possibly TRBD1 (5 bases). The germline V gene has CDR1 KGHSH and CDR2 LQKENI. This CDR3 region has 16 residues. The V gene lost 4 bases and the J gene lost 0 bases, with 13 bases spanning the gap.

This clonotype appeared a few times. This chain links TRBV5-4 with TRBJ1-2; D is undetermined. Germline CDR1 and CDR2: SGHNT and YYREEE (reference sequence). There are 13 residues in the CDR3. Deletions cut 0 bases from V and 5 bases from J, with 8 bases between. CDR3 sequence reads: CASSLEDWYGYTF. DNA for the CDR3: TGTGCCAGCAGCTTGGAGGACTGGTATGGCTACACCTTC.

This clonotype has at least ten counts. The gene calls are TRBV6-6 and TRBJ1-1; D may be TRBD1 (6 bases). Trimming shortened V by 6 bases and J by 3 bases, and 14 bases separated the two germline ends. Per the germline V gene, CDR1 is MNHNY and CDR2 is SVGAGI (reference sequence). CDR3 length: 14 residues. The CDR3 nucleotides read TGTGCCAGCAGCCTAACCGGGGGGCACACTGAAGCTTTCTTT. Amino acids: CASSLTGGHTEAFF.